This TCR beta chain was recovered during a study of vaccination and CD4 T cells after COVID-19 (dated by TCRdb to 2021 to 2024). About the full investigation: Convalescent patients had a positive SARS-CoV-2 result on nasal swab PCR, and of these patients, under ten had mild disease and one had severe disease. Each participant got two doses of either the Pfizer-BioNTech BNT162b2 vaccine (n=8) or the Moderna mRNA-1273 vaccine (n=2). In 10 COVID-19 convalescent patients and a few infection-naive healthy vaccine recipients, the spike-specific CD4+ TCR repertoire before mRNA vaccination was compared with the repertoire after mRNA vaccination. Post-vaccine blood samples were obtained a median of around 74 days after the second vaccine dose, with a range of 14 to 241 days. The convalescent cohort comprised six males and four females, including two Hispanic individuals, seven Caucasians, two Asians and one multiracial person. Control cultures received a CEFX viral epitope pool as the positive control, an HIV-1 Nef peptide pool as the negative control, or no peptide. Culture stimuli were overlapping spike peptide pools from SARS-CoV-2 and from the common cold coronaviruses HCoV-NL63, HCoV-OC43 and HCoV-229E. Post-COVID blood samples were collected from convalescent patients a median of around 100 days after diagnosis, with a range of roughly 35 to 170 days.

This specimen's treatment or condition label, per the study, means: roughly 11-day PBMC culture with coronavirus spike peptide pools or control peptides (ViraFEST assay). To expand antigen-specific T cells with peptide pools and then pick out the expanded clonotypes through TCR sequencing, the study relied on the ViraFEST assay. The convalescent patients' positive SARS-CoV-2 PCR tests fell between March and December 2020, which was before the Alpha, Beta and Delta variants emerged in the United States. Roughly 2 million PBMCs per well were cultured in IMDM with 5% human AB serum and 7.5 to 10 IU/ml IL-2, plus 10 ug/ml peptide pools. On days 3 and 7, half of the culture medium was replaced with fresh IL-2-containing medium. CD4+ T cells were isolated after approximately ten days of culture through negative selection using the EasySep CD4+ T cell isolation kit. Ficoll-Paque Plus gradient centrifugation was used to isolate PBMCs from whole blood, and the isolated PBMCs were then either used fresh or cryopreserved at -140C. In general, triplicate wells were set up for every culture condition.

Receptor amplification or capture employed PCR. At the Johns Hopkins FTIC core, DNA from the cultured CD4+ T cells underwent TCR sequencing with the Oncomine TCR Beta short-read assay. The QIAamp micro DNA kit was used to extract genomic DNA from the cultured CD4+ T cells. Oncomine TCR Beta libraries made from cultured CD4+ T cells were pooled using unique dual indexes and sequenced on an Illumina iSeq 100. The authors' analysis ran thus. Non-productive sequences were removed, and CDR3s not starting with C, not ending with F or W, or shorter than 7 amino acids were discarded. Antigen-specific clonotypes were identified using the MANAFEST web application through comparison of peptide-stimulated wells with reference and other culture wells. An FDR below 0.05, an odds ratio above 5, and a productive frequency above 0.1% in at least two of three replicate wells were required for clones to be considered positive. A clonotype counted as cross-reactive if it showed significant expansion both in the SARS-CoV-2 spike wells and in at least one common cold coronavirus spike condition. Levenshtein distances (stringdist) and unrooted phylogenetic trees (ape) in R version 3.6.1 were used to assess CDR3 homology. The public reads were quality trimmed at Q25 with fastp and then assembled into clones with MiXCR by TCRdb, keeping productive beta chains. Rows merge per CDR3 protein into single entries with the most common DNA and genes. The V and J calls and clone size are TCRdb's, not the authors'. This sample comprises around 16,000 distinct CDR3 sequences, less than 35% of them detected only once. Approximately 14% of the sample goes to the ten largest clones.

From cysteine to phenylalanine, the CDR3 is 14 amino acids long. Just CDR3 DNA is preserved here, 42 bases in frame from base 1. In the germline V gene, CDR1 corresponds to SGHDT and CDR2 to YYEEEE. Trimming leaves V shorter by 4 bases and J shorter by 5 bases, with the junction holding 7 bases beyond the gene matches. This clonotype turned up a few times. Its antigen is currently not known. No base qualities exist here, and no much larger clone lies one base off it. The investigation overall reported the following: The study included relatively few convalescent patients and did not analyze early timepoints after natural infection. The median number of SARS-CoV-2-reactive clonotypes rose from around 22 after infection to a few dozen after vaccination, but the change was not significant. Among the post-vaccine SARS-CoV-2-reactive clones in convalescent patients, a median around 90% showed up only after vaccination, which suggests vaccine-specific priming. Of the vaccine-specific clones found in convalescent patients, nearly all (304 of 307) were mono-reactive for SARS-CoV-2 spike instead of being cross-reactive with common cold coronaviruses.

The sequence was obtained from a human donor with COVID-19. Sequencing input: cultured CD4+ T cells from blood. This chain is built from TRBV5-6 and TRBJ2-5; 8 central nucleotides agree with TRBD1. The DNA sequence is as follows: TGTGCCAGCAGCCAGCAGCGACAGGGGGAGACCCAGTACTTC. Translated, it gives CASSQQRQGETQYF.